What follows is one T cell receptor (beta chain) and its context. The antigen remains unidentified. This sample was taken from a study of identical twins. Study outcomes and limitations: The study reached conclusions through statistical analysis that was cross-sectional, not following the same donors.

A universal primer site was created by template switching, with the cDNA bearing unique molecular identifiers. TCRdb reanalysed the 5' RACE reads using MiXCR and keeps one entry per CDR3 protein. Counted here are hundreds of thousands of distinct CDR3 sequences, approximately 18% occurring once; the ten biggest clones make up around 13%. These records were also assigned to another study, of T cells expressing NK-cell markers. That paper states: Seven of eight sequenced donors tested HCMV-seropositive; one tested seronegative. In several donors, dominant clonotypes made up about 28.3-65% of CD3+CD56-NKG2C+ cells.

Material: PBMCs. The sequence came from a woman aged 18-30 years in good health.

The CDR3 is CSANRGQDIYGYTF. CDR3 in DNA: TGCAGTGCAAATCGGGGACAGGACATCTATGGCTACACCTTC. V is TRBV20-1 and J is TRBJ1-2, with 8 bases matching TRBD1. This CDR3 comprises 14 residues. The germline V gene has CDR1 DFQATT and CDR2 SNEGSKA (reference sequence). V trimming: 6 bases; J trimming: 4 bases; junction bases outside the gene matches: 10.